This T cell receptor beta chain comes out of a study of cytomegalovirus exposure and HLA in healthy donors. The study's findings and limits: HLA alleles showed associations with fewer than 20,000 TCR beta sequences in a later analysis, at a 0.05 false discovery rate. Excluded were some V segments that proved indistinguishable, including TRBV6-2 and TRBV6-3.

PCR amplification relied on 60 Vbeta primers (plus 13 Jbeta primers). Produced via immunoSEQ multiplex PCR; TCRdb's table is partial and in-frame only. The sample contains under 150,000 clones, about four fifths of which appear only once. With regard to this clone: Its antigen is undetermined.

The CDR3 has 16 amino acids. Per the germline V gene, CDR1 is MNHEY and CDR2 is SMNVEV (reference sequence). The chain is built from TRBV27 and TRBJ2-5; 10 nucleotides match TRBD1. The end of the DNA fits TRBJ2-7 better, so the J call may be wrong. Source material: PBMCs. The receptor comes from a male donor in good health and CMV-seronegative. The CDR3 nucleotides read TGTGCCAGCAGTAAATCCGCCGGGACAGGGGCTCGCGAGCAGTACTTC. Its translation is CASSKSAGTGAREQYF.